This TCR beta chain was observed in a study of T cells after yellow fever vaccination. As for the study in general: Libraries from low-cell-number fractions were prepared with the SMART-Seq v4 Ultra Low Input RNA kit. Study-wide results and limits: Weaker in magnitude, the secondary response showed a faster peak on day 5 versus 15.

Via MiXCR, TCRdb re-called the 5' RACE reads, giving one row per CDR3 protein. The sample holds 40,000 to 55,000 distinct CDR3 sequences, around 7% seen once. The table lists this clonotype with a few counts. Source: CD8+ T cells not binding an NS4B(214-222) dextramer, sorted from PBMCs, taken about 49 days after the first yellow fever vaccination. This clonotype was sampled from a man aged 18 to 30 who received the YFV17D yellow fever vaccine.

The CDR3 DNA reads as TGTGCCAGCAACCCGAGCTCCTACAATGAGCAGTTCTTC. Amino acids: CASNPSSYNEQFF. This chain links TRBV6-2 or TRBV6-3 with TRBJ2-1; D remains unclear. V was clipped by 7 bases and J by 0 bases, with 7 bases between them. This CDR3 is built from 13 residues. Germline CDR1 is MNHEY and CDR2 is SVGEGT.